Listed below are T cell receptor beta chains from one sample, sequenced in a study of blood T cell repertoires in COVID-19. TCRdb's table, derived via immunoSEQ multiplex PCR, lists solely in-frame clones and lacks some. The sample has about 83,000 clones; roughly 90% are singletons. Sequencing was done on a sample of peripheral blood. The receptors were sampled from a woman over 75 with active or convalescent COVID-19. Each CDR3 is given with its conserved first and last residue. The order of the fields is D gene, J gene, V gene, clone size, CDR3 protein, CDR3 DNA. D genes are given only for firm matches. Size values are once, few and many counts, or a class for expanded clones, and some rows have none.

. TRBJ2-2 TRBV24-1 . CAARVGGTGELFF TGTGCCGCGAGAGTAGGGGGAACCGGGGAGCTGTTTTTT
. TRBJ2-7 TRBV19 . CASSLGTGSSYEQYF TGTGCCAGTAGTCTAGGCACAGGGAGCTCCTACGAGCAGTACTTC
TRBD1 TRBJ1-3 TRBV4-3 . CASSQDPLTLTGAGNTIYF TGCGCCAGCAGCCAAGACCCCCTGACCCTGACAGGGGCAGGAAACACCATATATTTT
. TRBJ1-3 TRBV15 . CATSRDTGTGNTIYF TGTGCCACCAGCAGAGATACAGGGACGGGAAACACCATATATTTT
TRBD1 TRBJ1-6 TRBV9 few CASSAPGTGDSPLHF TGTGCCAGCAGCGCCCCCGGGACAGGGGATTCACCCCTCCACTTT
TRBD1 TRBJ1-2 TRBV27 . CASSPSWTGTYGYTF TGTGCCAGCAGTCCTTCCTGGACAGGGACCTATGGCTACACCTTC
. TRBJ1-2 TRBV7-9 . CASSRQVNFYGYTF TGTGCCAGCAGCAGACAGGTTAACTTCTATGGCTACACCTTC
. TRBJ1-5 TRBV18 . CASSPAGEQPQHF TGTGCCAGCTCACCTGCCGGAGAGCAGCCCCAGCATTTT
TRBD1 TRBJ1-1 TRBV7-2 . CASSPTGGNTEAFF TGTGCCAGCAGCCCCACAGGGGGGAACACTGAAGCTTTCTTT
. TRBJ1-1 TRBV7-9 once CASSLRANTEAFF TGTGCCAGCAGCTTACGCGCCAACACTGAAGCTTTCTTT
. TRBJ1-3 TRBV7-9 . CASSQPTYRDSNSGNTIYF TGTGCCAGCAGCCAACCTACCTACAGGGATTCGAACTCTGGAAACACCATATATTTT
. TRBJ2-3 TRBV4-2 once CASSQYGTGEVASTDTQYF TGTGCCAGCAGCCAATACGGAACGGGGGAAGTCGCTAGCACAGATACGCAGTATTTT
. TRBJ2-1 TRBV10-2 few CASSESGYSYNEQFF TGCGCCAGCAGTGAGTCGGGCTACTCCTACAATGAGCAGTTCTTC
TRBD1 TRBJ1-5 TRBV19 . CASSIWTGIIGNQPQHF TGTGCCAGTAGTATCTGGACAGGGATTATTGGCAATCAGCCCCAGCATTTT
TRBD1 TRBJ1-2 TRBV5-1 . CASSWGQGLVNYGYTF TGCGCCAGCAGCTGGGGACAGGGGCTTGTGAACTATGGCTACACCTTC
TRBD1 TRBJ2-2 TRBV6-5 . CASSSDRANTGELFF TGTGCCAGCAGCTCGGACAGGGCGAACACCGGGGAGCTGTTTTTT
. TRBJ2-7 TRBV12-3/TRBV12-4 . CASSESNYEQYF TGTGCCAGCAGTGAGTCCAACTACGAGCAGTACTTC
. TRBJ1-3 TRBV30 . CAWSPFQGSGNTIYF TGTGCCTGGAGCCCTTTCCAGGGTTCTGGAAACACCATATATTTT
. TRBJ1-2 TRBV19 . CASRWRAGFEYGYTF TGTGCCAGTAGATGGAGGGCAGGGTTCGAGTATGGCTACACCTTC
. TRBJ1-1 TRBV12-3/TRBV12-4 . CASSSQGNTEAFF TGTGCCAGCAGTTCACAGGGAAACACTGAAGCTTTCTTT
. TRBJ2-6 TRBV11-2 once CASSPAGANVLTF TGTGCCAGCAGCCCTGCGGGGGCCAACGTCCTGACTTTC
TRBD1 TRBJ1-2 TRBV6-5 . CASRQGDGGYTF TGTGCCAGCAGACAGGGGGATGGAGGCTACACCTTC
. TRBJ1-2 TRBV24-1 . CATSEAGVRGTNYGYTF TGTGCCACCAGTGAGGCGGGAGTGAGAGGGACTAACTATGGCTACACCTTC
TRBD1 TRBJ2-1 TRBV7-2 . CASNRQGSNEQFF TGTGCCAGCAATCGACAGGGAAGCAATGAGCAGTTCTTC
. TRBJ1-3 TRBV28 . CASSLPVSGNTIYF TGTGCCAGCAGTTTACCAGTTTCTGGAAACACCATATATTTT
. TRBJ1-2 TRBV7-2 . CASSLRGYRGGYTF TGTGCCAGCAGCTTAAGGGGGTATCGGGGTGGCTACACCTTC
. TRBJ2-3 TRBV21-1 . CASSKRGQEGDTQYF TGTGCCAGCAGCAAAAGGGGACAGGAGGGAGATACGCAGTATTTT
. TRBJ2-7 TRBV7-6 . CASSFRGYEQYF TGTGCCAGCAGCTTTCGGGGCTACGAGCAGTACTTC
. TRBJ2-3 TRBV7-9 . CASSWAGSTDTQYF TGTGCCAGCAGCTGGGCGGGAAGCACAGATACGCAGTATTTT
TRBD2 TRBJ2-7 TRBV6-2/TRBV6-3 few CASSYSGGLIYEQYF TGTGCCAGCAGTTACTCGGGAGGGCTCATATACGAGCAGTACTTC
. TRBJ1-2 TRBV6-4 . CASSEQGNYGYTF TGTGCCAGCAGTGAGCAGGGGAACTATGGCTACACCTTC
TRBD1 TRBJ1-5 TRBV18 once CASSPRQGDQPQHF TGTGCCAGCTCACCACGACAGGGCGATCAGCCCCAGCATTTT
TRBD1 TRBJ1-6 TRBV6-2/TRBV6-3 . CASSQDRGLSPLHF TGTGCCAGCAGCCAGGACAGGGGATTATCACCCCTCCACTTT
. TRBJ1-1 TRBV19 . CASSMYSPSSGETEAFF TGTGCCAGTAGTATGTATTCCCCCAGTTCGGGGGAAACTGAAGCTTTCTTT
. TRBJ2-7 TRBV6-5 . CASTPGQNYYEQYF TGTGCCAGCACCCCAGGACAGAATTACTACGAGCAGTACTTC
TRBD1 TRBJ1-6 TRBV2 . CASSNHRDRNNSPLHF TGTGCCAGCAGCAATCACCGGGACAGGAATAATTCACCCCTCCACTTT
TRBD1 TRBJ1-3 TRBV28 . CASSFDRASGNTIYF TGTGCCAGCAGTTTCGACAGGGCATCTGGAAACACCATATATTTT
. TRBJ1-1 TRBV2 . CASKGDRVTEAFF TGTGCCAGCAAGGGAGATCGGGTCACTGAAGCTTTCTTT
. TRBJ1-1 TRBV7-2 . CASSSRDRSNTEAFF TGTGCCAGCAGCTCCCGAGACAGGTCGAACACTGAAGCTTTCTTT
TRBD2 TRBJ2-1 TRBV24-1 . CATSLGGGLTDEQFF TGTGCCACCAGCCTCGGCGGGGGACTCACGGATGAGCAGTTCTTC
. TRBJ1-1 TRBV18 . CASSPLRGTGNTEAFF TGTGCCAGCTCACCACTTCGGGGGACGGGGAACACTGAAGCTTTCTTT
TRBD2 TRBJ2-3 TRBV28 . CASSPRGTSGLSTDTQYF TGTGCCAGCAGCCCTAGGGGGACTAGCGGCCTTAGCACAGATACGCAGTATTTT
. TRBJ2-2 TRBV7-2 few CASSFKGRDTGELFF TGTGCCAGCAGCTTTAAAGGGAGAGACACCGGGGAGCTGTTTTTT
TRBD2 TRBJ2-3 TRBV2 . CASSLTSGGMNTQYF TGTGCCAGCAGTTTGACTAGCGGGGGCATGAATACGCAGTATTTT
. TRBJ1-6 TRBV19 . CASSRQPLPNSPLHF TGTGCCAGTAGTAGACAGCCCCTTCCAAATTCACCCCTCCACTTT
. TRBJ1-5 TRBV12-3/TRBV12-4 . CASRGTNNQPQHF TGTGCCAGCAGGGGCACGAACAATCAGCCCCAGCATTTT
. TRBJ2-3 TRBV7-2 . CASSLMRSTDTQYF TGTGCCAGCAGCTTAATGAGAAGCACAGATACGCAGTATTTT
TRBD2 TRBJ2-2 TRBV27 . CASSLLVAGGPTGELFF TGTGCCAGCAGTTTATTGGTAGCGGGGGGGCCGACCGGGGAGCTGTTTTTT
. TRBJ2-7 TRBV5-4 . CASSLSRGLSYEQYF TGTGCCAGCAGCTTGTCGCGGGGCCTGTCCTACGAGCAGTACTTC
. TRBJ2-7 TRBV5-1 . CASSLGGYEQYF TGCGCCAGCAGCCTCGGAGGCTACGAGCAGTACTTC
TRBD1 TRBJ2-3 TRBV6-4 . CASSDGQGATDTQYF TGTGCCAGCAGTGACGGACAGGGGGCCACAGATACGCAGTATTTT
TRBD1 TRBJ2-2 TRBV6-2/TRBV6-3 . CASSHRGSLDTGELFF TGTGCCAGCAGCCACAGGGGGAGTCTGGACACCGGGGAGCTGTTTTTT
TRBD1 TRBJ1-4 TRBV27 . CASSSTGGINEKLFF TGTGCCAGCAGTTCCACAGGGGGTATAAATGAAAAACTGTTTTTT
. TRBJ2-3 TRBV7-3 . CASSLRGTSDTQYF TGTGCCAGCAGCCTAAGGGGGACTTCAGATACGCAGTATTTT
. TRBJ2-3 TRBV7-9 . CASTPRGRGRADTQYF TGTGCCAGCACCCCGCGAGGGCGGGGGCGTGCAGATACGCAGTATTTT
TRBD1 TRBJ2-2 TRBV2 . CASSEPHRGTGELFF TGTGCCAGCAGTGAACCGCACAGGGGCACCGGGGAGCTGTTTTTT
. TRBJ2-5 TRBV6-5 . CASSYSSGYQETQYF TGTGCCAGCAGTTACTCGTCAGGGTACCAAGAGACCCAGTACTTC
. TRBJ2-1 TRBV5-1 . CASSSATGSEQFF TGCGCCAGCAGCTCGGCGACCGGGAGCGAGCAGTTCTTC
. TRBJ2-3 TRBV6-4 . CASRRQSTDTQYF TGTGCCAGCAGACGACAAAGCACAGATACGCAGTATTTT
TRBD2 TRBJ2-3 TRBV5-5 . CASSPPGLAGGRDTQYF TGTGCCAGCAGCCCCCCCGGACTAGCGGGGGGGCGGGATACGCAGTATTTT